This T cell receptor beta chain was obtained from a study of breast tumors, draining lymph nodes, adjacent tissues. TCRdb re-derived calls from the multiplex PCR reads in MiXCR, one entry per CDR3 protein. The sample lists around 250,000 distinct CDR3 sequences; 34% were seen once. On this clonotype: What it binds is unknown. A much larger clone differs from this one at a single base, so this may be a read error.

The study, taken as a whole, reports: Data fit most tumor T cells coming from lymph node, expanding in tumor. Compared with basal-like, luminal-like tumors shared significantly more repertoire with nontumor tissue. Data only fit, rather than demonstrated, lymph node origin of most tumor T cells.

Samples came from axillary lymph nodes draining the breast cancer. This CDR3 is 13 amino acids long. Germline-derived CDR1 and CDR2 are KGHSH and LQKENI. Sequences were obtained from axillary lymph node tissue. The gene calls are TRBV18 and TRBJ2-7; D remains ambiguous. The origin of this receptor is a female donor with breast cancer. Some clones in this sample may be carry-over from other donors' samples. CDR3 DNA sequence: TGTGCCAGCTCACCACCGGTGTCCTACAAGCAGTACTTC. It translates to CASSPPVSYKQYF. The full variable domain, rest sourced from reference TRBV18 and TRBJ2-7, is NAGVMQNPRHLVRRRGQEARLRCSPMKGHSHVYWYRQLPEEGLKFMVYLQKENIIDESGMPKERFSAEFPKEGPSILRIQQVVRGDSAAYFCASSPPVSYKQYFGPGTRLTVT.